The clone carrying this T cell receptor beta chain was detected ten times or more. The antigen remains undetermined. The sample belongs to a study of T cells in Graves' hyperthyroidism and ophthalmopathy. Regarding the study as a whole: The model predicted ophthalmopathy a median roughly 6.5 months before onset.

This CDR3 contains 17 residues. Trimming took off 1 base at V and 3 bases at J, with 16 bases between the two ends. Germline CDR1 is SEHNR and CDR2 is FQNEAQ (reference sequence). Disease duration was under 3 months in the ophthalmopathy patients, who also had a Clinical Activity Score of at least 3 and a NOSPECS grade of at least 4. Amplification of TCR beta CDR3 regions used RNA as the template. The primer set for the first-round RT-PCR of the TCR CDR3 was HTBI. TCRdb re-called the multiplex PCR reads through MiXCR, storing one row per CDR3 protein. The data contain roughly 550,000 distinct CDR3 sequences, about 16% of them singletons.

This chain connects TRBV7-9 to TRBJ2-1; weak D call: TRBD1 (5 bases). Sequencing was performed on blood. The sequence was obtained from a woman in her thirties with Graves' ophthalmopathy. CDR3: CASSLEWAGSHYNEQFF. CDR3 sequence (DNA): TGTGCCAGCAGCTTAGAGTGGGCAGGGTCTCACTACAATGAGCAGTTCTTC.